The 3 T cell receptor beta chains below were found in one sample sequenced in a study of blood T cells in healthy people across ages. Sample-barcoded 5' priming and a J-beta primer mix drove a second PCR of 7 to 11 cycles. TCRdb independently ran MiXCR on the 5' RACE reads; one entry per CDR3 protein. The repertoire has 1.2 million to 1.5 million distinct CDR3 sequences, approximately 38% of them found once; the top ten carry roughly 7.7%. Material: blood. The receptors stem from a woman between 18 and 29 years old in good health.

This clonotype was seen at least ten times. The genes are TRBV4-1 and TRBJ2-5; a possible D gene is TRBD2 (5 bases). Trimming cost V 1 base and J 7 bases, with 19 bases left between them. The CDR3 covers 16 residues. CDR1 is MGHRA, CDR2 YSYEKL, per germline. The CDR3 is CASSQAFRTDYATQYF. The CDR3 DNA follows: TGCGCCAGCAGCCAAGCATTCCGAACAGACTACGCGACCCAGTACTTC.

This CDR3 reads CASSDDKGDQPQHF. DNA of the CDR3: TGTGCCAGCAGTGACGACAAGGGGGATCAGCCCCAGCATTTT. This chain connects TRBV2 to TRBJ1-5; D might be TRBD1 (6 bases). Looked up from germline, CDR1 is SNHLY and CDR2 is FYNNEI. The CDR3 loop spans 14 amino acids. The V gene lost 3 bases and the J gene lost 5 bases, with 11 bases spanning the gap.

V and J are TRBV20-1 and TRBJ2-7, with no clear D. The CDR3 runs 12 residues. The germline V gene encodes CDR1 DFQATT and CDR2 SNEGSKA (reference sequence). With 3 bases removed from V and 5 bases from J, the gap between germline ends came to 11 bases. This CDR3 reads CSASQRIHEQYF. The CDR3 DNA reads TGCAGTGCTAGCCAAAGGATCCACGAGCAGTACTTC.